Presented here are 2 T cell receptor beta chains from one specimen sequenced in a study of siplizumab effects on memory and regulatory T cells. Sequenced by immunoSEQ multiplex PCR; TCRdb stores in-frame clones only, minus some. Of around 61,000 clones in the sample, around 98% are singletons; the top ten hold 0.95% to 1.4%. Sequencing was done on a sample of naive CD8+ T cells sorted from blood. These receptor sequences come from a human donor in good health.

J is TRBJ2-1 and V is TRBV7-8, with unresolved D. CDR1 and CDR2 from the germline V gene are SGHVS and FQNEAQ. The CDR3 extends over 11 amino acids. The V end was cut by 9 bases, the J end by 6 bases, with 9 bases between. The CDR3: CASFFLNEQFF. The CDR3 DNA is TGTGCCAGTTTTTTCCTCAATGAGCAGTTCTTC. Complete variable domain (other parts from reference TRBV7-8 and TRBJ2-1): GAGVSQSPRYKVAKRGQDVALRCDPISGHVSLFWYQQALGQGPEFLTYFQNEAQLDKSGLPSDRFFAERPEGSVSTLKIQRTQQEDSAVYLCASFFLNEQFFGPGTRLTVL.

The chain couples TRBV7-3 to TRBJ2-7; a weak D match, TRBD2 (5 bases). Germline V lookup: CDR1 SGHTA, CDR2 FQGTGA. The V and J ends lost 5 bases and 0 bases respectively, with 8 bases between them. This CDR3 region has 13 residues. CDR3 sequence: CASSVRDSYEQYF. The CDR3 coding sequence is TGTGCCAGCAGCGTTCGGGACTCCTACGAGCAGTACTTC.